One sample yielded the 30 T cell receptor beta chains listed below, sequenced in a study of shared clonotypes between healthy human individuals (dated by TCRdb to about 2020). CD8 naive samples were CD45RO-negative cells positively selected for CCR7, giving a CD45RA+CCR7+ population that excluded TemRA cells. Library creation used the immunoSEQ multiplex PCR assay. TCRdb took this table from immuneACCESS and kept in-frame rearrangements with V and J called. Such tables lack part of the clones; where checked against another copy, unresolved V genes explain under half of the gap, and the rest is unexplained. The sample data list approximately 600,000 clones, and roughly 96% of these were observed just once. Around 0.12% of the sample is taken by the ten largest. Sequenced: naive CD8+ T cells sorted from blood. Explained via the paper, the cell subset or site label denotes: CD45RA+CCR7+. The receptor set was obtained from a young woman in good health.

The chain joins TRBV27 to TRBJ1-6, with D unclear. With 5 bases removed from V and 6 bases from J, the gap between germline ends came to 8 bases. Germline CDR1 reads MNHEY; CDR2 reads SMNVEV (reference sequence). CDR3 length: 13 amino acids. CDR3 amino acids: CASSGVPNSPLHF. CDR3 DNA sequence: TGTGCCAGCAGTGGGGTTCCTAATTCACCCCTCCACTTT.

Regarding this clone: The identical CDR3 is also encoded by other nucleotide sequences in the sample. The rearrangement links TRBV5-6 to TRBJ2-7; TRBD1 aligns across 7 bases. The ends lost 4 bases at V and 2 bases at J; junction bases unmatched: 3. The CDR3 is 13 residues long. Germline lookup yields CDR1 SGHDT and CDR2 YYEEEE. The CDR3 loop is CASSDGTAYEQYF. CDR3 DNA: TGTGCCAGCAGCGACGGGACAGCCTACGAGCAGTACTTC.

In DNA, the CDR3 is TGTGCCAGCAGCAATGGGTTCGGCTACACCTTC. Translation gives CASSNGFGYTF. The rearrangement joins TRBV6-5 to TRBJ1-2; D gene uncertain. The length of the CDR3 is 11 residues. V lost 6 bases, J lost 8 bases, and 10 bases lay in between. CDR1 is MNHEY and CDR2 is SVGAGI in the germline V gene.

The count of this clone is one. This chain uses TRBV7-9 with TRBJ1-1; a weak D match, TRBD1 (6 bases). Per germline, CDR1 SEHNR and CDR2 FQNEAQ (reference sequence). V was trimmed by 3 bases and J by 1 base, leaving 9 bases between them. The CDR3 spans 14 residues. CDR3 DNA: TGTGCCAGCAGCTTCCCGGGACAGAACACTGAAGCTTTCTTT. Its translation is CASSFPGQNTEAFF.

Written as DNA, the CDR3 is TGCAGTGGACTAGCGGGCTACAATGAGCAGTTCTTC. Residues: CSGLAGYNEQFF. The rearrangement links TRBV29-1 to TRBJ2-1; 11 positions agree with TRBD2. The CDR3 totals 12 residues. Germline-derived CDR1 and CDR2 are SQVTM and ANQGSEA.

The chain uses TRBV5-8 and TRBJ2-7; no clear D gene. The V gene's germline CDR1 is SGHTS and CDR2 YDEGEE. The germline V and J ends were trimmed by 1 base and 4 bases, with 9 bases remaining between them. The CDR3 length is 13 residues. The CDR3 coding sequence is TGTGCCAGCAGCTTGAGTTGGGGTTACGAGCAGTACTTC. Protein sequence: CASSLSWGYEQYF.

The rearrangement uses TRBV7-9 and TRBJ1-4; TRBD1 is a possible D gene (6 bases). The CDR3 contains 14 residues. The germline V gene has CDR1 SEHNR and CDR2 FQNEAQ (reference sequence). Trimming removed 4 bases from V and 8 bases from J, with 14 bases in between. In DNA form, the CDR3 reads TGTGCCAGCAGCTCTACAGGGTTACGCGAAAAACTGTTTTTT. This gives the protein CASSSTGLREKLFF. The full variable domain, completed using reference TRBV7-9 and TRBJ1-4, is DTGVSQNPRHKITKRGQNVTFRCDPISEHNRLYWYRQTLGQGPEFLTYFQNEAQLEKSRLLSDRFSAERPKGSFSTLEIQRTEQGDSAMYLCASSSTGLREKLFFGSGTQLSVL.

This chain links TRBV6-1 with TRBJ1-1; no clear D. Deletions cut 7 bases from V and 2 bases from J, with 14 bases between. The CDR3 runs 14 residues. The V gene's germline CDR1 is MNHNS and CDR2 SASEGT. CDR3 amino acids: CASTNGVFNTEAFF. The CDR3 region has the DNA TGTGCCAGCACCAACGGGGTTTTTAACACTGAAGCTTTCTTT.

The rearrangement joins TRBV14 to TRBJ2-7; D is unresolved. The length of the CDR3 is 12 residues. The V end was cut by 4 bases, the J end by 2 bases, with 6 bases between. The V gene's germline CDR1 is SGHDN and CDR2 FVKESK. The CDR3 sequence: CASSPVPYEQYF. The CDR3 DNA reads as TGTGCCAGCAGCCCCGTACCCTACGAGCAGTACTTC.

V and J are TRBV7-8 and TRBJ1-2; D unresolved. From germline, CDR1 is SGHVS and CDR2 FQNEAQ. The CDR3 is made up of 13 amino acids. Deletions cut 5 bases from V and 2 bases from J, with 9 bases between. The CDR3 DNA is TGTGCCAGCAGCCAAACAAGGAACTATGGCTACACCTTC. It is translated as CASSQTRNYGYTF.

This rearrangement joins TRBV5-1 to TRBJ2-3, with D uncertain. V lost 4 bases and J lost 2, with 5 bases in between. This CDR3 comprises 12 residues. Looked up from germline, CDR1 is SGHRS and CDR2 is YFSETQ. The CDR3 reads CASSVDTDTQYF. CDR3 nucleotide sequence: TGCGCCAGCAGCGTAGACACAGATACGCAGTATTTT.

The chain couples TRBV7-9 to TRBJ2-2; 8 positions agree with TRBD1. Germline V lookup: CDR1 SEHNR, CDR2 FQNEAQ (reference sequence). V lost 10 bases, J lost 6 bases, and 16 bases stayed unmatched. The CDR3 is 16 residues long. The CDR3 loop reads CATDPPGQGEAGELFF. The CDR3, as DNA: TGTGCCACCGACCCCCCCGGACAGGGTGAGGCCGGGGAGCTGTTTTTT.

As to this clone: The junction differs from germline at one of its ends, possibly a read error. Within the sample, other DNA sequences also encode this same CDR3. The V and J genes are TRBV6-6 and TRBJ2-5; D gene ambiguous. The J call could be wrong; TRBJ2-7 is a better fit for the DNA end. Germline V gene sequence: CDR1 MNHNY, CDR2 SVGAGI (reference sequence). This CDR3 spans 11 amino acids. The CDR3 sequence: CASSYSNEQYF. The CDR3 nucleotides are TGTGCCAGCAGTTACTCCAACGAGCAGTACTTC.

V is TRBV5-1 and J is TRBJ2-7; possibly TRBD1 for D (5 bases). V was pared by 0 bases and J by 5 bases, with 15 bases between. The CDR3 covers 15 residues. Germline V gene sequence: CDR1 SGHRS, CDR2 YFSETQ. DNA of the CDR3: TGCGCCAGCAGCTTGGATGATGGGCAGGGTGACGAGCAGTACTTC. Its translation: CASSLDDGQGDEQYF.

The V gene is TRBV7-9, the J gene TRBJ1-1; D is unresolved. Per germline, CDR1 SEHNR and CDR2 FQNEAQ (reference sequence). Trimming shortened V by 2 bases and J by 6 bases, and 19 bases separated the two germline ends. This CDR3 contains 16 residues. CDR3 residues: CASSLRLTRLMSEAFF. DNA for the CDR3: TGTGCCAGCAGCTTAAGGCTTACAAGGTTGATGTCTGAAGCTTTCTTT.

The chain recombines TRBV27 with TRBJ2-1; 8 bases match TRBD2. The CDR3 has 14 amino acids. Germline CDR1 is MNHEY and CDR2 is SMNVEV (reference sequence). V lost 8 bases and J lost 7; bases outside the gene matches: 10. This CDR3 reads CASGPGLAGNEQFF. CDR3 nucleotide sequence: TGTGCCAGCGGACCCGGACTAGCAGGGAATGAGCAGTTCTTC.

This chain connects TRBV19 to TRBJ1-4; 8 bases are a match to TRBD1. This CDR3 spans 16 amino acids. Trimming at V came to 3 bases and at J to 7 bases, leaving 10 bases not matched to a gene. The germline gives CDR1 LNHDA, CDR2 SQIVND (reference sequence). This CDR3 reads CASSMTGTGLSEKLFF. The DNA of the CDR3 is TGTGCCAGTAGTATGACCGGGACAGGCCTGAGTGAAAAACTGTTTTTT.

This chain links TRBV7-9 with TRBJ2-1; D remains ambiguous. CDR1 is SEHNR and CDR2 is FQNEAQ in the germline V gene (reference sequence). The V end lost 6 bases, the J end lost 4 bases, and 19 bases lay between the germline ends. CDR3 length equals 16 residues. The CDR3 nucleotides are TGTGCCAGCAGTCCTGCCGGGTGGGAAGGGTACAATGAGCAGTTCTTC. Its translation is CASSPAGWEGYNEQFF.

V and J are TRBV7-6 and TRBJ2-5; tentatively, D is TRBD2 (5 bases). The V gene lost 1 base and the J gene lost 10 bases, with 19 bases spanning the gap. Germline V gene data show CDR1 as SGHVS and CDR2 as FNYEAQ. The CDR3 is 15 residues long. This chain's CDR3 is CASSLVVASLGDQYF. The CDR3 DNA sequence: TGTGCCAGCAGCTTAGTGGTAGCTTCCTTGGGAGACCAGTACTTC.

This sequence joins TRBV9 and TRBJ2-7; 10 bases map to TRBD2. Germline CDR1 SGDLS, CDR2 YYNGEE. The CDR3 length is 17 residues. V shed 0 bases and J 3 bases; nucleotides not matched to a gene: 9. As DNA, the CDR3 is TGTGCCAGCAGCGTAGACGGAGCGGGAGGGCCTAGCTACGAGCAGTACTTC. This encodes CASSVDGAGGPSYEQYF.

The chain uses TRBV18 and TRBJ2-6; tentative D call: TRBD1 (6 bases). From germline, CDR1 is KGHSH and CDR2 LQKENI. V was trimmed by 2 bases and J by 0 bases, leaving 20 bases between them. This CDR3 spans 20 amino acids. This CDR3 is CASSPRGRAGGVSGANVLTF. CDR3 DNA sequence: TGTGCCAGCTCACCAAGGGGGAGAGCTGGCGGCGTCTCTGGGGCCAACGTCCTGACTTTC.

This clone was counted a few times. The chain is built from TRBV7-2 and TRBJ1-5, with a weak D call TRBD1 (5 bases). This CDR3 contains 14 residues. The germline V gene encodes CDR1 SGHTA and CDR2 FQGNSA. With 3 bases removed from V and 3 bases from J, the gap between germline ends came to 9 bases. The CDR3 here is CASSFPGPNQPQHF. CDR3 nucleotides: TGTGCCAGCAGCTTTCCGGGACCCAATCAGCCCCAGCATTTT.

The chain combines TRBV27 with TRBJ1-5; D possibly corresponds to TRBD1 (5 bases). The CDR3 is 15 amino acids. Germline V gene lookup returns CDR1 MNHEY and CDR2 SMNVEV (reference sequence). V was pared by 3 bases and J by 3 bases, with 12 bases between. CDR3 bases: TGTGCCAGCAGTTTCGGAGGGGCCCACAATCAGCCCCAGCATTTT. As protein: CASSFGGAHNQPQHF.

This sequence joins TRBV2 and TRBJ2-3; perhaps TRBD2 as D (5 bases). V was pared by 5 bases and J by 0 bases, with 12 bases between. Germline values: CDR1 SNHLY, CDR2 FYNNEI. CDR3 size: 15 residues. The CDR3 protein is CASSPTTASTDTQYF. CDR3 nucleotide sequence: TGTGCCAGCAGTCCGACTACCGCTAGCACAGATACGCAGTATTTT.

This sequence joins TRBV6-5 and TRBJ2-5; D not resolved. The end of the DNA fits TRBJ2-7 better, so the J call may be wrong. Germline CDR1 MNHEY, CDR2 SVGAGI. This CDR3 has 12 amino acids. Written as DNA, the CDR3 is TGTGCCAGCAGTTCCCAGGCTGACGAGCAGTACTTC. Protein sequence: CASSSQADEQYF.

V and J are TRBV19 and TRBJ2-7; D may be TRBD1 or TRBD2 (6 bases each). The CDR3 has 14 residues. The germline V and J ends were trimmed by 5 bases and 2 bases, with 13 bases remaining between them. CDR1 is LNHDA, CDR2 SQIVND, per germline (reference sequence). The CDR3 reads CASSPWGAPYEQYF. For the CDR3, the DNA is TGTGCCAGTAGTCCATGGGGGGCCCCCTACGAGCAGTACTTC.

The CDR3: CSAYHLDEQYF. For the CDR3, the DNA is TGCAGTGCTTACCATCTGGACGAGCAGTACTTC. The gene calls are TRBV20-1 and TRBJ2-7, with no clear D. The CDR3 has 11 residues. V shed 5 bases and J shed 5 bases, with 10 bases lying between them. CDR1 is DFQATT and CDR2 is SNEGSKA in the germline V gene (reference sequence).

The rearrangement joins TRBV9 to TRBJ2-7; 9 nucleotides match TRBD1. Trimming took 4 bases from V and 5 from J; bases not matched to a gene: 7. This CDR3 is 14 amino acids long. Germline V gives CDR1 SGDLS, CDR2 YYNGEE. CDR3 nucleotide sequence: TGTGCCAGCAGCATCGGGCGGACAGGGGACGAGCAGTACTTC. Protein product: CASSIGRTGDEQYF.

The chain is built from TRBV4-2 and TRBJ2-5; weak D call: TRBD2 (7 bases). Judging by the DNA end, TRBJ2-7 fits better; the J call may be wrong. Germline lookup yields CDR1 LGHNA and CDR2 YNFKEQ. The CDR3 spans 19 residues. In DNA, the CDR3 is TGTGCCAGCAGCCAAGACGTCCCGCGGGGCGGGGGCGGGTCCTACGAGCAGTACTTC. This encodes CASSQDVPRGGGGSYEQYF.

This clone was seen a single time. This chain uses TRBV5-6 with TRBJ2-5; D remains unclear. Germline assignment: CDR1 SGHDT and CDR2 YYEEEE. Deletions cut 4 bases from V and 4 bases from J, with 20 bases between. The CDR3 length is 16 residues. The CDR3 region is CASSELLQLARETQYF. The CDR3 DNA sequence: TGTGCCAGCAGCGAACTCCTTCAGCTCGCTCGAGAGACCCAGTACTTC.